The present T cell receptor (beta chain) was sequenced within a study of early T cells in non-severe SARS-CoV-2 infection. Study-wide context: From unsorted whole blood, bulk RNA was sequenced, and the chains remained unpaired.

The library protocol tagged individual cDNA molecules with unique molecular identifiers. TCRdb redid the calling of the 5' RACE reads with MiXCR, one entry per CDR3 protein. The sample lists about 48,000 distinct CDR3 sequences, about 7.4% occurring once. Remarks on this clonotype: What it binds is not known.

The V end was cut by 1 base, the J end by 7 bases, with 8 bases between. The CDR3 runs 13 residues. Study observations and caveats: CD4 and private specificities were missed by VDJdb matching, which favored anti-spike CD8 responses.

The TCR was taken from an adult who was a healthcare worker with PCR-confirmed SARS-CoV-2 infection or an uninfected control (not recorded which). This rearrangement joins TRBV12-3 or TRBV12-4 to TRBJ1-5, with D possibly matching TRBD1 (5 bases). Sequenced sample: whole blood. CDR3 in amino acids: CASSLVSGQPQHF. In DNA form, the CDR3 reads TGTGCCAGCAGTTTAGTATCAGGGCAGCCCCAGCATTTT.